This T cell receptor (beta chain) was profiled in a study of radiotherapy plus CTLA-4 blockade in lung cancer. Study-wide background: Of all patients, about 17% responded objectively and 31% showed disease control.

Study-level points and caveats: Together with interferon-beta, which increased in serum after radiation, early dynamic changes in blood T cell clones were reportedly the best predictors of response. TCR clones from tumors expanded in blood after radiotherapy plus ipilimumab.

CDR1 SGHRS and CDR2 YFSETQ come from the germline V gene. V shed 4 bases and J 4 bases; nucleotides not matched to a gene: 7. This CDR3 contains 16 residues. Those with chemo-refractory metastatic non-small-cell lung cancer were treated with focal radiation combined with CTLA-4 blockade using ipilimumab. A note on this clone: No antigen is known for it.

Assay: immunoSEQ multiplex PCR; the TCRdb copy retains only in-frame clones and omits some. The table lists tens of thousands of clones, about 80% of them singletons, with roughly a tenth in the top ten. This sequence was found in a human donor with non-small cell lung cancer who had a complete response to radiotherapy plus ipilimumab. The specimen comprised peripheral blood, sampled from a patient treated with radiotherapy plus ipilimumab. J is TRBJ2-1 and V is TRBV5-1; 11 bases agree with TRBD2. CDR3 bases: TGCGCCAGCAGCCGCGATAGCGGGGGGGGATACAATGAGCAGTTCTTC. Translating it yields CASSRDSGGGYNEQFF.